In this sample, the clone carrying this T cell receptor (beta chain) turned up once. Profiling relied on immunoSEQ multiplex PCR, and the TCRdb table lists in-frame clones only, not all of them. The sample consists of about 270,000 clones, around nine tenths of them appearing once. The data originate from a study of blood T cell repertoires in COVID-19. Enrollees, roughly 18 to 89 years old, lived in 24 US areas. With V trimmed by 0 bases and J by 3 bases, 5 bases remained unmatched. The CDR3 length is 16 residues. CDR1 SGDLS and CDR2 YYNGEE come from the germline V gene. The TCR sequence derives from a young woman who had recovered from COVID-19. The chain has TRBV9 and TRBJ2-3; 9 nucleotides line up with TRBD1. Sequenced material: PBMCs or T cells enriched from blood (not recorded which). CDR3 DNA sequence: TGTGCCAGCAGCGTAGGACAGGGGGTATGGACAGATACGCAGTATTTT. It yields the protein CASSVGQGVWTDTQYF.